This T cell receptor beta chain emerged from a study of T-cell reconstitution after alpha-beta-depleted transplantation in children. This clonotype showed up just a few times. Researchers prepared the TCRbeta library using unique molecular identifiers, the study reports. TCRdb redid the calling of the PCR reads with MiXCR, one entry per CDR3 protein. Among about a million distinct CDR3 sequences listed, 25% to 30% were seen once. The germline V and J ends were trimmed by 2 bases and 5 bases, with 12 bases remaining between them. The CDR3 sequence is 14 residues long. CDR1 is SGHDT, CDR2 YYEEEE, per germline.

The chain carries TRBV5-6 and TRBJ2-3, with D possibly matching TRBD1 (5 bases). This sample comprised PBMCs, mostly from graft donor cells, obtained 360 days after TCRalphabeta/CD19-depleted stem cell transplant. The sequence was collected from a boy under two years old who had a stem cell transplant for SCID, so the T cells may come from the graft donor. The CDR3 is CASSFGLGEDTQYF. CDR3 DNA: TGTGCCAGCAGCTTTGGTCTAGGGGAAGATACGCAGTATTTT.